A selection of T cell receptor beta chains follows, all from one sample in a study of identical twins. TCRdb redid the calling of the 5' RACE reads with MiXCR, one entry per CDR3 protein. The table includes hundreds of thousands of distinct CDR3 sequences, approximately 6.1% detected once. Material for sequencing was naive T cells sorted from blood. The receptors were sampled from a man in his late teens or twenties in good health. The CDR3 runs from the conserved cysteine through the conserved F or W. Each record gives: clone size, V gene, D gene, J gene, CDR3 DNA, CDR3 protein. D genes are given only for firm matches. Not all rows give a size; the values are once, few, many and, for expanded clones, a class.

>.|TRBV7-6|TRBD1|TRBJ2-5
TGTGCCAGCAGCTTAGGGACAGGGGGGGAGGCCCAGTACTTC
CASSLGTGGEAQYF
>.|TRBV12-3/TRBV12-4|TRBD1|TRBJ1-5
TGTGCCAGCAGTTTGACGACAGGGTCGACGAGCAATCAGCCCCAGCATTTT
CASSLTTGSTSNQPQHF
>many|TRBV20-1|TRBD2|TRBJ2-3
TGCAGTGCTAGGGGGACTAGCGGGCGCACAGATACGCAGTATTTT
CSARGTSGRTDTQYF
>many|TRBV29-1|.|TRBJ2-3
TGCAGCGTTGGTCTATCAGATACGCAGTATTTT
CSVGLSDTQYF
>few|TRBV5-1|.|TRBJ1-5
TGCGCCAGCAGCCCAGGGCGGGTCGGGCAGCCCCAGCATTTT
CASSPGRVGQPQHF
>many|TRBV29-1|.|TRBJ2-5
TGCAGCGTTGAAAGGCAGCAAGAGACCCAGTACTTC
CSVERQQETQYF
>many|TRBV24-1|.|TRBJ1-2
TGTGCCACCAGTGAGGCGGGGGGGGCCTATGGCTACACCTTC
CATSEAGGAYGYTF
>.|TRBV5-1|TRBD2|TRBJ2-1
TGCGCCAGCAGCTCGGCAGGACTAGCGGGCCTTATAAATGAGCAGTTCTTC
CASSSAGLAGLINEQFF
>.|TRBV7-9|TRBD2|TRBJ2-5
TGTGCCAGCAGCTCACCTCCCGGCGGGAGGGTCCAAGAGACCCAGTACTTC
CASSSPPGGRVQETQYF
>.|TRBV14|.|TRBJ2-2
TGTGCCAGCAGCCAAGTGGTCCTGACAACCTCGAACACCGGGGAGCTGTTTTTT
CASSQVVLTTSNTGELFF
>many|TRBV6-5|TRBD2|TRBJ2-5
TGTGCCAGCAGTTACTTCCCGGGACTAGCGGGAGCTCAGACCCAGTACTTC
CASSYFPGLAGAQTQYF
>many|TRBV20-1|TRBD2|TRBJ2-3
TGCAGTGCATTGGACCCGGGGGGGGCTTCTTCCGATACGCAGTATTTT
CSALDPGGASSDTQYF
>few|TRBV12-3/TRBV12-4|.|TRBJ2-7
TGTGCCAGCAGTTTTGGGGCCGGATTATACGAGCAGTACTTC
CASSFGAGLYEQYF
>few|TRBV5-1|.|TRBJ1-2
TGCGCCACCGCCCCCCCCGGGGCCGTCCATTACTATGGCTACACCTTC
CATAPPGAVHYYGYTF
>many|TRBV15|.|TRBJ2-5
TGTGCCACCAGCAGAGATTATCCCCAATACGTGGAGACCCAGTACTTC
CATSRDYPQYVETQYF
>many|TRBV12-3/TRBV12-4|TRBD2|TRBJ2-1
TGTGCCAGCAGTTTAAGCGCGGGGGGCCACAATGAGCAGTTCTTC
CASSLSAGGHNEQFF
>many|TRBV20-1|TRBD2|TRBJ2-1
TGCAGTGCTACAGGACTAGCGGGAGCCAATGAGCAGTTCTTC
CSATGLAGANEQFF
>.|TRBV6-2/TRBV6-3|.|TRBJ2-2
TGTGCCAGCAGCCCTATGAGCACCGGGGAGCTGTTTTTT
CASSPMSTGELFF
>many|TRBV20-1|.|TRBJ2-3
TGCAGTGCGAGGGGAGTAGGGGATACGCAGTATTTT
CSARGVGDTQYF
>.|TRBV5-1|.|TRBJ2-5
TGCGCCAGCAGCTTTACGGCCGAGACCCAGTACTTC
CASSFTAETQYF
>.|TRBV15|.|TRBJ2-5
TGTGCCACCAGCAGAGATTCGACGTTCGGACAAGAGACCCAGTACTTC
CATSRDSTFGQETQYF
>many|TRBV12-3/TRBV12-4|TRBD2|TRBJ2-1
TGTGCCAGCAGGGTAGCGGGAGGGGGGAATGAGCAGTTCTTC
CASRVAGGGNEQFF
>few|TRBV7-9|TRBD2|TRBJ2-1
TGTGCCAGCAGCTTAGCGGGGAGGGCTGATGAGCAGTTCTTC
CASSLAGRADEQFF
>.|TRBV4-2|.|TRBJ2-7
TGTGCCAGCAGCCAAGCGGGACCTGAATACGAGCAGTACTTC
CASSQAGPEYEQYF
>few|TRBV7-7|.|TRBJ2-1
TGTGCCAGCAGCACCCTTTTGGTTAGTGAGCAGTTCTTC
CASSTLLVSEQFF
>.|TRBV6-1|TRBD1|TRBJ2-1
TGTGCCAGCAGTGAGGCAGGACAGGGTCAAAGCAGCGAGCAGTTCTTC
CASSEAGQGQSSEQFF
>few|TRBV20-1|TRBD1|TRBJ1-2
TGCAGTGCTAACCCCGTCCAGGGGGCCCCGGGTGGCTACACCTTC
CSANPVQGAPGGYTF
>.|TRBV5-1|.|TRBJ2-1
TGCGCCAGCAGCAAGAGCGGAGGCTCCTACAATGAGCAGTTCTTC
CASSKSGGSYNEQFF
>few|TRBV28|.|TRBJ2-7
TGTGCCAGCAGTTTAAGGCGGGCAGAGGGACTTAACTCCTACGAGCAGTACTTC
CASSLRRAEGLNSYEQYF